The 30 T cell receptor beta chains below were found in one sample sequenced in a study of shared clonotypes between healthy human individuals. Profiling relied on immunoSEQ multiplex PCR, and the TCRdb table lists in-frame clones only, not all of them. The sample contains approximately 440,000 clones, 77% of which appear only once. Sequenced input: PBMCs. These receptors came from a woman aged 40 to 50 in good health. Some clones in this sample may be carry-over from other donors' samples.

V and J are TRBV15 and TRBJ2-5, with a possible D match to TRBD1 (6 bases). Germline V gene sequence: CDR1 LNHNV, CDR2 YYDKDF (reference sequence). The ends were cut back, 0 bases at V and 2 bases at J, with 10 bases in the middle. The CDR3 contains 15 residues. DNA for the CDR3: TGTGCCACCAGCAGAGATGGGGGCAGACAAGAGACCCAGTACTTC. Its protein product is CATSRDGGRQETQYF.

The rearrangement links TRBV4-1 to TRBJ2-1; 10 bases fit TRBD2. The CDR3 spans 16 residues. Germline CDR1 and CDR2: MGHRA and YSYEKL. Trimming removed 4 bases from V and 4 bases from J; junction bases left unmatched: 7. The CDR3 here is CASSRPGLADYNEQFF. DNA of the CDR3: TGCGCCAGCAGCCGCCCCGGACTAGCGGATTACAATGAGCAGTTCTTC.

This clone turned up a few times. Only one base separates this from a far larger clonotype, so it likely reflects a read error. The gene calls are TRBV30 and TRBJ2-4, with D possibly being TRBD1 or TRBD2 (5 bases each). The length of the CDR3 is 13 residues. Germline CDR1 and CDR2: GTSNPN and SVGIG (reference sequence). CDR3 sequence reads: CAWRSRGANTQYF. The CDR3 DNA reads TGTGCCTGGAGAAGCCGGGGCGCTAACACTCAGTACTTC. Supplemented by reference TRBV30 and TRBJ2-4, the full variable domain reads SQTIHQWPATLVQPVGSPLSLECTVEGTSNPNLYWYRQAAGRGLQLLFYSVGIGQISSEVPQNLSASRPQDRQFILSSKKLLLSDSGFYLCAWRSRGANTQYFGAGTRLSVL.

The chain employs TRBV6-1 and TRBJ2-3, with TRBD2 identical over 8 bases. The CDR3 runs 16 residues. Germline V gene sequence: CDR1 MNHNS, CDR2 SASEGT. V trimming: 2 bases; J trimming: 4 bases; junction bases outside the gene matches: 8. DNA for the CDR3: TGTGCCAGCAGTGAAACGCTAGCGGGTGGGTCAGATACGCAGTATTTT. It encodes CASSETLAGGSDTQYF.

The chain uses TRBV29-1 and TRBJ2-1, with 10 bases lining up with TRBD2. The ends lost 0 bases at V and 2 bases at J; junction bases unmatched: 10. Germline V lookup: CDR1 SQVTM, CDR2 ANQGSEA. The CDR3 sequence is 18 residues long. The CDR3 DNA reads TGCAGCGTTGAAGATTGGAACGAGCGGGAGGGAACCTACAATGAGCAGTTCTTC. This gives the protein CSVEDWNEREGTYNEQFF.

A remark on this clone: This likely stems from a read error, as it lies one base from a far larger clone. The rearrangement joins TRBV4-3 to TRBJ2-5, with D possibly TRBD2 on 6 matching bases. This CDR3 region has 16 residues. CDR1 LGHNA and CDR2 YSLEER come from the germline V gene. Trimming took 3 bases from V and 11 from J, leaving 25 bases between them. This CDR3 reads CASSQGLSGLRAGQYF. The CDR3 nucleotides are TGCGCCAGCAGCCAGGGATTATCGGGACTCCGGGCCGGGCAGTACTTC.

The chain couples TRBV7-9 to TRBJ1-1, with TRBD1 as a possible D gene (6 bases). This CDR3 has 14 amino acids. The germline CDR1 and CDR2 sequences are SEHNR and FQNEAQ (reference sequence). The ends were cut back, 5 bases at V and 1 base at J, with 11 bases in the middle. The CDR3 nucleotides read TGTGCCAGCAGCCCAACGACAGGGAACACTGAAGCTTTCTTT. Translation gives CASSPTTGNTEAFF. The whole variable domain, filled in from reference TRBV7-9 and TRBJ1-1, reads DTGVSQNPRHKITKRGQNVTFRCDPISEHNRLYWYRQTLGQGPEFLTYFQNEAQLEKSRLLSDRFSAERPKGSFSTLEIQRTEQGDSAMYLCASSPTTGNTEAFFGQGTRLTVV.

The chain combines TRBV10-2 with TRBJ1-5; the D gene is possibly TRBD1 (6 bases). Germline loops: CDR1 WSHSY, CDR2 SAAADI. V was trimmed by 6 bases and J by 4 bases, leaving 10 bases between them. CDR3 length equals 13 residues. As DNA, the CDR3 is TGCGCCAGCAGACAAGACAGGAATCAGCCCCAGCATTTT. Protein sequence: CASRQDRNQPQHF.

This clone has a single count. This chain links TRBV10-3 with TRBJ1-5, with D perhaps TRBD1 (6 bases). CDR1 is ENHRY and CDR2 is SYGVKD in the germline V gene. Trimming shortened V by 10 bases and J by 2 bases, and 15 bases separated the two germline ends. The CDR3 has 14 residues. For the CDR3, the DNA is TGTGCCACCAAGGGAGGGGGTGGCAATCAGCCCCAGCATTTT. This sequence encodes CATKGGGGNQPQHF.

This clone was picked up a small number of times. The likely explanation is a read error, given a far larger clone one base away. The sample contains more than one DNA sequence encoding this CDR3. This chain connects TRBV30 to TRBJ2-1; weak D call: TRBD1 (6 bases). Per the germline V gene, CDR1 is GTSNPN and CDR2 is SVGIG (reference sequence). The CDR3 is made up of 12 amino acids. In DNA form, the CDR3 reads TGTGCCTGGAGTCAGGGGCCCAATGGGCAGTTCTTC. Protein sequence: CAWSQGPNGQFF.

This clone was counted once. This sequence joins TRBV5-4 and TRBJ2-2; D may be TRBD1 (5 bases). Germline-derived CDR1 and CDR2 are SGHNT and YYREEE (reference sequence). V was trimmed by 4 bases and J by 4 bases, leaving 17 bases between them. The CDR3 runs 16 residues. The DNA of the CDR3 is TGTGCCAGCAGCCCCCCCTGGACACTTATCACCGGGGAGCTGTTTTTT. Encoded protein: CASSPPWTLITGELFF.

The V gene is TRBV5-1, the J gene TRBJ1-2; D ambiguous. V was shortened by 0 bases and J by 6 bases, with 6 bases between the two germline ends. Germline values: CDR1 SGHRS, CDR2 YFSETQ. The CDR3 has 12 amino acids. Written as DNA, the CDR3 is TGCGCCAGCAGCTTGGATTGGGATGGCTACACCTTC. Protein product: CASSLDWDGYTF.

The chain carries TRBV5-1 and TRBJ1-2, with 10 positions matching TRBD1. V lost 5 bases, J lost 6 bases, and 4 bases stayed unmatched. The CDR3 is made up of 13 amino acids. CDR1 is SGHRS and CDR2 is YFSETQ in the germline V gene. CDR3 sequence reads: CASSDRGRDGYTF. In DNA, the CDR3 is TGCGCCAGCAGTGACAGGGGGCGCGATGGCTACACCTTC.

This clone appeared once. V usage is TRBV23-1 and J usage is TRBJ2-7; D may be TRBD1 (6 bases). TRBV23-1 is treated as an ORF (open reading frame) with a function not yet certain. Deletions cut 0 bases from V and 2 bases from J, with 17 bases between. This CDR3 is 17 amino acids long. The CDR3: CASSQSKGQPLTYEQYF. The CDR3 DNA is TGCGCCAGCAGTCAATCGAAAGGACAGCCGTTGACCTACGAGCAGTACTTC.

V and J are TRBV6-9 and TRBJ2-5, with D tentatively TRBD2 (5 bases). V was cut by 6 bases and J by 5 bases, with 16 bases left in between. The CDR3 contains 14 residues. Looked up from germline, CDR1 is MNHGY and CDR2 is SVAAGI. DNA for the CDR3: TGTGCCAGCAGGCGACAAGAGGGTAGGGAGACCCAGTACTTC. Translating it yields CASRRQEGRETQYF.

In regard to this clone: One base separates it from a far larger clone, so it is likely a read error. The chain recombines TRBV6-6 with TRBJ1-4, with D hard to call. The CDR3 runs 15 residues. Per the germline V gene, CDR1 is MNHNY and CDR2 is SVGAGI (reference sequence). The CDR3 loop is CASSYSMADTEKLLF. The CDR3 nucleotides read TGTGCCAGCAGTTACTCGATGGCGGATACGGAAAAACTGCTTTTT.

Regarding this clone: A much larger clone is a single base away; this may be a read error. V and J are TRBV6-6 and TRBJ2-3; TRBD2 matches at 10 bases. The CDR3 has 14 residues. CDR1 MNHNY and CDR2 SVGAGI come from the germline V gene (reference sequence). Here the CDR3 DNA reads TGTGCCTGCAGGGGGACTAGCGACACAGATACGCAGTATTTT. Translation gives CACRGTSDTDTQYF.

This chain links TRBV7-2 with TRBJ1-5; D is unresolved. CDR1 and CDR2 from the germline V gene are SGHTA and FQGNSA. The CDR3 covers 14 residues. The ends were cut back, 1 base at V and 2 bases at J, with 6 bases in the middle. CDR3 nucleotide sequence: TGTGCCAGCAGCTTAGGGGAAGGCAATCAGCCCCAGCATTTT. Protein sequence: CASSLGEGNQPQHF.

This clone was seen repeatedly, ten times or more. This chain connects TRBV28 to TRBJ1-5; 8 nucleotides align to TRBD1. The CDR3 is made up of 16 amino acids. Germline values: CDR1 MDHEN, CDR2 SYDVKM. The ends lost 6 bases at V and 5 bases at J; junction bases unmatched: 12. The CDR3 sequence is CASSPPDRGVDQPQHF. For the CDR3, the DNA is TGTGCCAGCAGCCCCCCCGACAGGGGAGTCGATCAGCCCCAGCATTTT.

This clone was observed a few times. The chain is built from TRBV2 and TRBJ1-2; D is undetermined. In germline, CDR1 is SNHLY, CDR2 FYNNEI. CDR3 length: 13 residues. V was trimmed by 2 bases and J by 5 bases, leaving 9 bases between them. The CDR3 is CASSEFGEYGYTF. CDR3 DNA sequence: TGTGCCAGCAGTGAATTCGGGGAGTATGGCTACACCTTC.

This clone came up a few times. The chain combines TRBV7-9 with TRBJ1-1; D uncertain. Germline CDR1 SEHNR, CDR2 FQNEAQ (reference sequence). V lost 2 bases and J 4 bases, leaving 11 bases between the germline ends. The CDR3 covers 14 residues. The CDR3 sequence is CASSLRDHATEAFF. As DNA, the CDR3 is TGTGCCAGCAGCTTACGAGATCACGCCACTGAAGCTTTCTTT.

With regard to this clone: A much larger clone differs by one base, so this may be a read error. The chain recombines TRBV27 with TRBJ1-2, with 8 nucleotides matching TRBD1. The CDR3 is made up of 13 amino acids. The J segment lost 6 bases and the V segment lost 6 bases, leaving 6 bases of the junction unmatched. Germline CDR1 reads MNHEY; CDR2 reads SMNVEV (reference sequence). In DNA form, the CDR3 reads TGTGCCAGCAGGTTACCAGGGGGCGATGGCTACACCTTC. Its translation: CASRLPGGDGYTF.

V usage is TRBV9 and J usage is TRBJ2-7; D gene ambiguous. The ends were cut back, 4 bases at V and 6 bases at J, with 11 bases in the middle. This CDR3 region has 12 residues. The V gene's germline CDR1 is SGDLS and CDR2 YYNGEE. The CDR3 nucleotides read TGTGCCAGCAGCCCAGACACGAGCGAGCAGTACTTC. Amino acid sequence: CASSPDTSEQYF.

This clone showed up just a few times. With only one base between it and a far larger clone, this is likely a read error. V gene TRBV18 combines with J gene TRBJ1-2; D is ambiguous. The germline V and J ends were trimmed by 6 bases and 4 bases, with 18 bases remaining between them. Germline CDR1 reads KGHSH; CDR2 reads LQKENI. This CDR3 has 15 amino acids. CDR3 nucleotides: TGTGCCAGCTCTCAAACCCGGGAGACACCCTATGGCTACACCTTC. This encodes CASSQTRETPYGYTF. Filled out from reference TRBV18 and TRBJ1-2, the complete variable domain reads NAGVMQNPRHLVRRRGQEARLRCSPMKGHSHVYWYRQLPEEGLKFMVYLQKENIIDESGMPKERFSAEFPKEGPSILRIQQVVRGDSAAYFCASSQTRETPYGYTFGSGTRLTVV.

This clone occurred a few times. This chain connects TRBV18 to TRBJ1-1, with D perhaps TRBD1 (6 bases). Germline CDR1 and CDR2: KGHSH and LQKENI. The CDR3 covers 15 residues. Trimming cost V 5 bases and J 1 base, with 14 bases left between them. The CDR3 bases are TGTGCCAGCTCAGAAACATGGACAGAGAACACTGAAGCTTTCTTT. This encodes CASSETWTENTEAFF. Drawing the rest from reference TRBV18 and TRBJ1-1, the complete variable domain is NAGVMQNPRHLVRRRGQEARLRCSPMKGHSHVYWYRQLPEEGLKFMVYLQKENIIDESGMPKERFSAEFPKEGPSILRIQQVVRGDSAAYFCASSETWTENTEAFFGQGTRLTVV.

As for this clone: A far more abundant clone sits one base away, making this likely a read error. A read error is likely, as this CDR3 ends without the conserved phenylalanine or tryptophan. CDR3: CASSEYRGGNTQYS. The CDR3 bases are TGTGCCAGCAGCGAGTACCGTGGGGGAAATACGCAGTATTCT. This chain uses TRBV7-9 with TRBJ2-3; D possibly matches TRBD1 or TRBD2 (5 bases each). The CDR3 extends over 14 amino acids. Trimming left V 5 bases short and J 7 bases short, with 16 bases between. CDR1 and CDR2 (germline): SEHNR, FQNEAQ (reference sequence).

With regard to this clone: At one boundary the junction diverges from the germline segment, which might be a read error. V and J are TRBV25-1 and TRBJ2-1; the D gene is possibly TRBD1 (6 bases). The CDR3 consists of 11 residues. Germline V gene data show CDR1 as MGHDK and CDR2 as SYGVNS. This chain's CDR3 is CAGRGPNEQFF. CDR3 in DNA: TGTGCCGGCAGGGGTCCCAATGAGCAGTTCTTC.

V gene TRBV9 combines with J gene TRBJ2-7; TRBD2 aligns across 11 bases. CDR1 SGDLS and CDR2 YYNGEE come from the germline V gene. The CDR3 extends over 13 amino acids. V lost 3 bases, J lost 5 bases, and 1 base stayed unmatched. In DNA, the CDR3 is TGTGCCAGCAGCGGACTAGCGGGAAACGAGCAGTACTTC. Translated, it gives CASSGLAGNEQYF.

This clone occurred a few times. The chain employs TRBV18 and TRBJ2-5, with 7 bases lining up with TRBD2. Trimming took 6 bases from V and 4 from J; bases not matched to a gene: 5. Per germline, CDR1 KGHSH and CDR2 LQKENI. The CDR3 totals 13 residues. The CDR3 DNA follows: TGTGCCAGCTCCCAGCGCGGGGGAGAGACCCAGTACTTC. Protein product: CASSQRGGETQYF. The full variable domain, with the rest looked up from reference TRBV18 and TRBJ2-5, is NAGVMQNPRHLVRRRGQEARLRCSPMKGHSHVYWYRQLPEEGLKFMVYLQKENIIDESGMPKERFSAEFPKEGPSILRIQQVVRGDSAAYFCASSQRGGETQYFGPGTRLLVL.

The V gene is TRBV5-1, the J gene TRBJ2-3; 13 bases are a match to TRBD2. CDR3 size: 16 residues. Germline CDR1 is SGHRS and CDR2 is YFSETQ. V shed 3 bases, J shed 2 bases, and the junction held 3 bases outside the gene matches. CDR3 nucleotides: TGCGCCAGCAGCTGGGGGACTAGCGGGGACACAGATACGCAGTATTTT. It encodes CASSWGTSGDTDTQYF.